This T cell receptor (beta chain) was identified in a study of blood T cell repertoires in COVID-19. Study information: The United States, Italy and Spain were the sources of the acute and convalescent COVID-19 samples. Sources were T cells, B-cell-depleted T cells, or PBMCs; the material itself was cDNA or gDNA.

The length of the CDR3 is 13 residues. Trimming pared 1 base from V and 4 bases from J, leaving 4 bases between. Germline CDR1 and CDR2: LGHDT and YNNKEL (reference sequence). As for this clone: In the same sample, other DNA sequences code for this CDR3.

Per the authors' pipeline: Quantification of nucleated cells was approximated via reference gene primer amplification. This table comes from immunoSEQ multiplex PCR, and its TCRdb copy is limited to in-frame clones, with some not included. That table gives V, J and clone size, and the DNA gave D and trimming. The data hold 270,000 or so clones, with about 91% observed a single time. This chain uses TRBV3-1 (or the pseudogene TRBV3-2) with TRBJ1-4; no definite D call. The sequence derives from a woman aged 40 to 50 who had recovered from COVID-19. The sequenced sample was peripheral blood. The CDR3 bases are TGTGCCAGCAGCCAAGGCGGTAATGAAAAACTGTTTTTT. It translates to CASSQGGNEKLFF.